The sequence of this T cell receptor beta chain was determined in a study of T cells in Graves' hyperthyroidism and ophthalmopathy. This clonotype appeared many times. Amplified regions were TCR beta CDR3 sequences from RNA transcripts. TCR CDR3 regions were first amplified by RT-PCR with HTBI primers. TCRdb called the multiplex PCR reads again in MiXCR, with one record for every CDR3 protein. The sample yields a few hundred thousand distinct CDR3 sequences, roughly 14% seen once. The CDR3 is 17 amino acids. V trimming: 1 base; J trimming: 9 bases; junction bases outside the gene matches: 11. The germline CDR1 and CDR2 sequences are LGHDT and YNNKEL (reference sequence).

This receptor was identified in a woman aged 30 to 39 with Graves' hyperthyroidism. The rearrangement links TRBV3-1 to TRBJ2-1, with 11 nucleotides matching TRBD2. The material sequenced was blood. CDR3 sequence: CASSQVFSGRAGSEQFF. The CDR3 DNA is TGTGCCAGCAGCCAAGTGTTTAGCGGGAGGGCCGGTAGTGAGCAGTTCTTC.